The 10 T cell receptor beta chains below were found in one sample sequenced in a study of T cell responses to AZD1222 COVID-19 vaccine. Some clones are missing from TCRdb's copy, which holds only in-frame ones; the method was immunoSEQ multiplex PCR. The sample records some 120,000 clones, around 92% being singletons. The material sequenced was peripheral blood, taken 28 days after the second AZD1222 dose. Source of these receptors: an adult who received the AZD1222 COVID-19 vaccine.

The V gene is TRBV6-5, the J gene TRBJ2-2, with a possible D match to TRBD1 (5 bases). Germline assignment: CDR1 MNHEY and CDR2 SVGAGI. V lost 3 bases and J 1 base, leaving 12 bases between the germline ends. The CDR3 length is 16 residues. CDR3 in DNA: TGTGCCAGCAGTTATATACAGGCCTTGAACACCGGGGAGCTGTTTTTT. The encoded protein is CASSYIQALNTGELFF.

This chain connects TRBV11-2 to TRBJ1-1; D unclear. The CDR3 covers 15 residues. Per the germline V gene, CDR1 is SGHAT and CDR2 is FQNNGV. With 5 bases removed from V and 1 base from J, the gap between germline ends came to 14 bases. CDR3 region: CASSPSAGANTEAFF. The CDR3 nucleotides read TGTGCCAGCAGCCCTTCGGCAGGAGCGAACACTGAAGCTTTCTTT.

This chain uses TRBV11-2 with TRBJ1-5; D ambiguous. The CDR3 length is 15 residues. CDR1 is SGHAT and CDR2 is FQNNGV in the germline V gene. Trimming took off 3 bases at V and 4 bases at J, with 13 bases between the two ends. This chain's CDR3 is CASSLHSGSNQPQHF. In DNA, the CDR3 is TGTGCCAGCAGCTTGCATTCCGGGTCTAATCAGCCCCAGCATTTT.

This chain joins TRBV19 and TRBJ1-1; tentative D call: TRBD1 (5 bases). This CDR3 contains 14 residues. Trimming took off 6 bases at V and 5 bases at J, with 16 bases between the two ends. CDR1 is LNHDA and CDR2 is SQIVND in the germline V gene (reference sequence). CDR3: CASSEQGGGTEAFF. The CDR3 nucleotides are TGTGCCAGTAGCGAGCAGGGAGGAGGTACTGAAGCTTTCTTT.

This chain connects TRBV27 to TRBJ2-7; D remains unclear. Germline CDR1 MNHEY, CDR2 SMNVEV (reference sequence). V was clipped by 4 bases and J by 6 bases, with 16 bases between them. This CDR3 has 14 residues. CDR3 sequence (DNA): TGTGCCAGCAGTTCGAACGGGCTAGTGGGCGAGCAGTACTTC. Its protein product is CASSSNGLVGEQYF.

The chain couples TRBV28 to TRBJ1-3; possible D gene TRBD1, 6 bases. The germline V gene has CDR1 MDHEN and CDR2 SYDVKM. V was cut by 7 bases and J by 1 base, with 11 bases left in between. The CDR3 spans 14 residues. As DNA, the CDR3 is TGTGCCAGCACTCTAGGGGGATCTGGAAACACCATATATTTT. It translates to CASTLGGSGNTIYF.

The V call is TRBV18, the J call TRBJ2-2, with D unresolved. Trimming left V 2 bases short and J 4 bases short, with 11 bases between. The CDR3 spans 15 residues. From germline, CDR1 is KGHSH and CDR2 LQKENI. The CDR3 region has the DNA TGTGCCAGCTCACCATATCTGGGTACCACCGGGGAGCTGTTTTTT. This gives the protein CASSPYLGTTGELFF.

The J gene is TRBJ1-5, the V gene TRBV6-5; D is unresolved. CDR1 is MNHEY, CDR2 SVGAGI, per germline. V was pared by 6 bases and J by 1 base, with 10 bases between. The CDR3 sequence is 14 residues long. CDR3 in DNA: TGTGCCAGCAGGTGGGGTAGAAGCAATCAGCCCCAGCATTTT. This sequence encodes CASRWGRSNQPQHF.

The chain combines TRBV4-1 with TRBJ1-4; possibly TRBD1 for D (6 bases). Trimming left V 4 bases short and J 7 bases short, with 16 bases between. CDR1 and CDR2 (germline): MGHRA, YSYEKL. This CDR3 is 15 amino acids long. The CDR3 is CASSPGGGAVEKLFF. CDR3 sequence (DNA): TGCGCCAGCAGCCCGGGAGGGGGGGCCGTTGAAAAACTGTTTTTT.

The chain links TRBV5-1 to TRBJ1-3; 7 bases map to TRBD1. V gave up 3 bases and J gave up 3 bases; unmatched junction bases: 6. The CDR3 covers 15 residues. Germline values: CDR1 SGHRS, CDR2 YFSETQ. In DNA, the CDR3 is TGCGCCAGCAGCTCCTCTGGGGACAGTGGAAACACCATATATTTT. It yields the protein CASSSSGDSGNTIYF.